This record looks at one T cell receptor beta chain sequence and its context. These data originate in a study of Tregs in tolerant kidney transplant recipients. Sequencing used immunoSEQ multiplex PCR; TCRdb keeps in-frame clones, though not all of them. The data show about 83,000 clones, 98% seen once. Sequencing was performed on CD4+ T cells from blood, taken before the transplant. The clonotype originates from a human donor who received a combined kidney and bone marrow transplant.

CDR3 bases: TGTGCCAGCAGTTTTAGACAGGTTGAAGATACGCAGTATTTT. Translating it yields CASSFRQVEDTQYF. The rearrangement joins TRBV28 to TRBJ2-3; D possibly corresponds to TRBD1 (6 bases). Looked up from germline, CDR1 is MDHEN and CDR2 is SYDVKM. Trimming removed 3 bases at V and 5 bases at J, with 12 bases between. CDR3 length equals 14 residues.